This T cell receptor (beta chain) was recorded in a study of long-term antiretroviral therapy in people with HIV. General study points: Before ART, certain clones expanded, and these dominated the repertoire at all time points.

Sequencing relied on immunoSEQ assay v3.0, run at survey level. Profiled with immunoSEQ multiplex PCR; TCRdb holds only in-frame clones, not every one. The profile covers 22,000 or so clones, with approximately 80% appearing a single time and 15% to 20% taken by the ten largest. About this clone itself: Its target is not known.

The source of this sequence is a man aged 35 to 55 with HIV. Sequencing was performed on unsorted PBMCs, taken 0.5 years before starting antiretroviral therapy.

The DNA of the CDR3 is TGTGCCAGCAGCCTGGGCGGCCTTCGGTCCCAGCATTTT. Its protein is CASSLGGLRSQHF. The V call is TRBV5-4, the J call TRBJ1-5, with D unclear. Trimming took 4 bases from V and 11 from J, leaving 16 bases between them. The CDR3 sequence is 13 residues long. Germline V gene lookup returns CDR1 SGHNT and CDR2 YYREEE (reference sequence).